One sample yielded the 28 T cell receptor beta chains listed below, sequenced in a study of early T cells in non-severe SARS-CoV-2 infection (dated by TCRdb to the early 2020s). The library was built by means of 5' RACE. TCRdb names NextSeq 500 as the instrument used. The public sequencing data were trimmed at Q25 with fastp and processed into clonotypes with MiXCR by TCRdb, which kept only in-frame beta chains. CDR3 protein sequences are deduplicated, and each keeps its most common genes and DNA. The sample profile shows around 86,000 distinct CDR3 sequences; about 15% of them were found once. Jointly, the top ten make up about 0.58% of the sample. The sample comprised whole blood. The origin of the receptors is an adult who was a healthcare worker with PCR-confirmed SARS-CoV-2 infection or an uninfected control (not recorded which).

This clonotype was counted ten times or more. The V gene is TRBV7-9, the J gene TRBJ1-2; D gene unclear. V was pared by 5 bases and J by 7 bases, with 17 bases between. The germline gives CDR1 SEHNR, CDR2 FQNEAQ (reference sequence). This CDR3 is built from 14 residues. CDR3 protein: CASSPLGLGVGYTF. Here the CDR3 DNA reads TGTGCCAGCAGCCCCTTAGGACTGGGAGTTGGCTACACCTTC.

The chain uses TRBV11-2 and TRBJ2-2; TRBD1 agrees at 9 bases. This CDR3 is built from 16 residues. Germline V gene data show CDR1 as SGHAT and CDR2 as FQNNGV. After removal of 6 bases from V and 6 bases from J, the junction contained 11 bases not matched to a gene. CDR3 loop: CASRPPGTGRSGELFF. As DNA, the CDR3 is TGTGCCAGCAGGCCTCCCGGGACAGGGCGGTCCGGGGAGCTGTTTTTT.

This clonotype was found a few times. The V gene is TRBV5-4, the J gene TRBJ2-3; 13 bases fit TRBD2. The germline V gene has CDR1 SGHNT and CDR2 YYREEE (reference sequence). This CDR3 region has 16 residues. With 3 bases clipped from V and 4 bases from J, the junction kept 5 bases outside the gene matches. The CDR3 nucleotides read TGTGCCAGCAGCTGGACACTAGCGGGGGGGTCAGATACGCAGTATTTT. This codes for CASSWTLAGGSDTQYF.

This clonotype was detected a few times. V usage is TRBV19 and J usage is TRBJ2-3, with a tentative D call TRBD1 (5 bases). Trimming cost V 7 bases and J 4 bases, with 15 bases left between them. The germline V gene encodes CDR1 LNHDA and CDR2 SQIVND (reference sequence). The length of the CDR3 is 14 residues. CDR3 sequence: CASTSRDQSDTQYF. In nucleotides, the CDR3 is TGTGCCAGTACCTCCAGGGATCAGTCAGATACGCAGTATTTT.

This clonotype was counted between two and nine times. The rearrangement joins TRBV12-3 or TRBV12-4 to TRBJ2-1; D not resolved. The V end lost 6 bases, the J end lost 10 bases, and 13 bases lay between the germline ends. The CDR3 sequence is 12 residues long. CDR3 amino acids: CASSPYVAEQFF. CDR3 DNA: TGTGCCAGCAGCCCTTATGTAGCCGAGCAGTTCTTC.

This chain connects TRBV5-4 to TRBJ2-5; D assignment may be TRBD1 or TRBD2 (5 bases each). The CDR3 loop spans 13 amino acids. Per the germline V gene, CDR1 is SGHNT and CDR2 is YYREEE (reference sequence). Between the trimmed V and J ends, which lost 0 bases and 5 bases, there was a span of 8 bases. The CDR3 DNA sequence: TGTGCCAGCAGCTTGGTAGGGGAGGAGACCCAGTACTTC. Amino acids: CASSLVGEETQYF. Full variable domain (remainder filled in from reference TRBV5-4 and TRBJ2-5): ETGVTQSPTHLIKTRGQQVTLRCSSQSGHNTVSWYQQALGQGPQFIFQYYREEENGRGNFPPRFSGLQFPNYSSELNVNALELDDSALYLCASSLVGEETQYFGPGTRLLVL.

This clonotype was seen repeatedly, ten times or more. In DNA, the CDR3 is TGTGCCACCAGTGATGCAGGAGGGGGGATCTCTGGGGCCAACGTCCTGACTTTC. Its protein product is CATSDAGGGISGANVLTF. The chain combines TRBV24-1 with TRBJ2-6; the D gene could be TRBD1 or TRBD2 (6 bases each). This CDR3 spans 18 amino acids. The V end lost 3 bases, the J end lost 0 bases, and 14 bases lay between the germline ends. CDR1 and CDR2 from the germline V gene are KGHDR and SFDVKD.

This clonotype was seen a few times. The chain couples TRBV12-3 or TRBV12-4 to TRBJ2-1; D is unresolved. The V end lost 1 base, the J end lost 7 bases, and 8 bases lay between the germline ends. CDR3 length: 13 amino acids. The CDR3 DNA is TGTGCCAGCAGTTTAGGTCGGGTAAATGAGCAGTTCTTC. This encodes CASSLGRVNEQFF.

The chain recombines TRBV4-1 with TRBJ1-1, with a tentative D call TRBD1 (5 bases). This CDR3 has 18 amino acids. The germline V gene encodes CDR1 MGHRA and CDR2 YSYEKL. Trimming took 2 bases from V and 1 from J, leaving 20 bases between them. The CDR3 DNA reads as TGCGCCAGCAGCCAAACGGGGTGGACAAAGGCGGCGAACACTGAAGCTTTCTTT. It codes for CASSQTGWTKAANTEAFF.

This clonotype has a single count. A much larger clone is a single base away; this may be a read error. The genes are TRBV6-2 or TRBV6-3 and TRBJ2-5, with a possible D match to TRBD1 (5 bases). This CDR3 is built from 13 residues. CDR1 is MNHEY, CDR2 SVGEGT, per germline. CDR3 DNA sequence: TGTGCCGGCAGTTACGGCAGGGAAGAGACCCAGTACTTC. The encoded protein is CAGSYGREETQYF.

This clonotype was picked up many times. V usage is TRBV4-2 and J usage is TRBJ2-5; TRBD1 agrees at 8 bases. V was pared by 0 bases and J by 1 base, with 1 base of the junction left unmatched. This CDR3 contains 15 residues. From germline, CDR1 is LGHNA and CDR2 YNFKEQ. The chain's CDR3 is CASSQDGTGQETQYF. DNA of the CDR3: TGTGCCAGCAGCCAAGATGGGACAGGCCAAGAGACCCAGTACTTC.

This clonotype has only a few counts. V gene TRBV5-1 combines with J gene TRBJ2-3; no firm D call. CDR3 length: 14 residues. The V gene lost 4 bases and the J gene lost 1 base, with 10 bases spanning the gap. The germline V gene encodes CDR1 SGHRS and CDR2 YFSETQ. CDR3 region: CASSPPEGTDTQYF. The CDR3 DNA follows: TGCGCCAGCAGCCCCCCAGAGGGCACAGATACGCAGTATTTT.

This clonotype was counted a few times. The CDR3 DNA is TGTGCCAGCAGCTTTCCGGGACAGGGACCCAAAGAGACCCAGTACTTC. Its protein is CASSFPGQGPKETQYF. The chain carries TRBV7-9 and TRBJ2-5, with 9 positions matching TRBD1. This CDR3 is built from 16 residues. CDR1 SEHNR and CDR2 FQNEAQ come from the germline V gene (reference sequence). V trimming: 3 bases; J trimming: 3 bases; junction bases outside the gene matches: 8.

The chain has TRBV20-1 and TRBJ2-3; D ambiguous. This CDR3 comprises 15 residues. V shed 1 base and J shed 0 bases, with 11 bases lying between them. From germline, CDR1 is DFQATT and CDR2 SNEGSKA (reference sequence). Here the CDR3 reads CSARGLLASTDTQYF. The CDR3 DNA sequence: TGCAGTGCTAGAGGCCTCCTGGCTAGCACAGATACGCAGTATTTT.

This clonotype has at least ten counts. The chain recombines TRBV29-1 with TRBJ2-1; TRBD2 agrees at 8 bases. CDR1 SQVTM and CDR2 ANQGSEA come from the germline V gene. Germline trimming cut 2 bases from V and 3 bases from J; bases unmatched to any gene: 6. The CDR3 runs to 15 residues. The CDR3 sequence is CSVEHLSGVYNEQFF. In DNA, the CDR3 is TGCAGCGTTGAACACCTTAGCGGGGTCTACAATGAGCAGTTCTTC.

This clonotype was detected a few times. The V call is TRBV19, the J call TRBJ2-3; D gene unclear. V was pared by 7 bases and J by 3 bases, with 11 bases between. Germline V gene sequence: CDR1 LNHDA, CDR2 SQIVND (reference sequence). There are 13 residues in the CDR3. Written as DNA, the CDR3 is TGTGCCAGTACCAACCTTATTACAGATACGCAGTATTTT. This codes for CASTNLITDTQYF.

The chain uses TRBV18 and TRBJ1-2; D unclear. V dropped 3 bases and J dropped 0 bases, with 8 bases sitting between them. Germline V gene lookup returns CDR1 KGHSH and CDR2 LQKENI. This CDR3 region has 14 residues. The CDR3 reads CASSPLDSNYGYTF. In nucleotides, the CDR3 is TGTGCCAGCTCACCGCTCGACTCTAACTATGGCTACACCTTC.

There are a few counts of this clonotype. This chain joins TRBV27 and TRBJ1-6; TRBD1 might be the D (6 bases). Trimming took off 8 bases at V and 10 bases at J, with 12 bases between the two ends. CDR3 length equals 12 residues. Germline V gene data show CDR1 as MNHEY and CDR2 as SMNVEV (reference sequence). In nucleotides, the CDR3 is TGTGCCAGCGGGGGCACCGGCTCACCCCTCCACTTT. This sequence encodes CASGGTGSPLHF.

The chain combines TRBV20-1 with TRBJ2-1, with D maybe TRBD2 (6 bases). This CDR3 contains 13 residues. The ends were cut back, 6 bases at V and 13 bases at J, with 22 bases in the middle. From germline, CDR1 is DFQATT and CDR2 SNEGSKA (reference sequence). CDR3 sequence (DNA): TGCAGTGCACTCGGACCGAACAGGCGGGGCCAGTTCTTC. Translating gives CSALGPNRRGQFF.

This chain uses TRBV27 with TRBJ2-2; no clear D. The germline CDR1 and CDR2 sequences are MNHEY and SMNVEV (reference sequence). The CDR3 totals 15 residues. With 4 bases removed from V and 4 bases from J, the gap between germline ends came to 13 bases. CDR3 protein: CASSSFERITGELFF. The CDR3 bases are TGTGCCAGCAGTTCTTTCGAAAGGATCACCGGGGAGCTGTTTTTT.

This clonotype has more than one count but fewer than ten. As DNA, the CDR3 is TGTGCCTTCCGGAGGGTGACTAACACTGAAGCTTTCTTT. It encodes CAFRRVTNTEAFF. The rearrangement links TRBV12-3 or TRBV12-4 to TRBJ1-1; D is unresolved. The CDR3 runs to 13 residues. V dropped 11 bases and J dropped 2 bases, with 15 bases sitting between them.

The table lists this clonotype with many counts. The rearrangement joins TRBV10-3 to TRBJ1-5; TRBD1 matches 10 bases. Germline-derived CDR1 and CDR2 are ENHRY and SYGVKD. The CDR3 is 15 residues long. Trimming removed 6 bases from V and 4 bases from J; junction bases left unmatched: 6. CDR3 in amino acids: CAIRGDRGPNQPQHF. The CDR3 DNA reads TGTGCCATCAGGGGGGACAGGGGCCCGAATCAGCCCCAGCATTTT.

J is TRBJ2-3 and V is TRBV7-7, with D unresolved. The CDR3 covers 13 residues. CDR1 is SSHAT and CDR2 is FNYEAQ in the germline V gene (reference sequence). The V end lost 5 bases, the J end lost 6 bases, and 12 bases lay between the germline ends. The DNA for the CDR3 is TGTGCCAGCAGCGCGACCTTAGGGGATACGCAGTATTTT. It codes for CASSATLGDTQYF.

This clonotype was found many times. The CDR3 reads CSVRNGGLRNEQFF. DNA for the CDR3: TGCAGTGTGCGTAATGGGGGGCTGAGGAATGAGCAGTTCTTC. The chain couples TRBV20-1 to TRBJ2-1, with D perhaps matching TRBD1 or TRBD2 (6 bases each). V was cut by 7 bases and J by 7 bases, with 20 bases left in between. The length of the CDR3 is 14 residues. Germline V lookup: CDR1 DFQATT, CDR2 SNEGSKA (reference sequence).

V and J are TRBV2 and TRBJ2-3; D is ambiguous. Germline V CDR1 and CDR2: SNHLY, FYNNEI. Between the trimmed V and J ends, which lost 6 bases and 0 bases, there was a span of 10 bases. This CDR3 is built from 14 residues. CDR3 region: CASRATLSTDTQYF. Written as DNA, the CDR3 is TGTGCCAGCAGGGCCACTTTGAGCACAGATACGCAGTATTTT.

This clonotype was observed many times. The J gene is TRBJ1-5, the V gene TRBV7-6, with a weak D call TRBD1 (6 bases). The CDR3 covers 17 residues. CDR1 is SGHVS, CDR2 FNYEAQ, per germline. V gave up 0 bases and J gave up 1 base, with 13 bases separating them. In nucleotides, the CDR3 is TGTGCCAGCAGCTTAGCGGTCAGGGGAAAAAGCAATCAGCCCCAGCATTTT. Encoded protein: CASSLAVRGKSNQPQHF.

A few counts support this clonotype. V usage is TRBV18 and J usage is TRBJ1-5; TRBD1 matches 7 bases. The CDR3 loop spans 16 amino acids. Germline values: CDR1 KGHSH, CDR2 LQKENI. With 2 bases clipped from V and 0 bases from J, the junction kept 4 bases outside the gene matches. The CDR3 is CASSPMGQSSNQPQHF. The DNA of the CDR3 is TGTGCCAGCTCACCAATGGGACAGAGTAGCAATCAGCCCCAGCATTTT.

This clonotype occurred a few times. V gene TRBV19 combines with J gene TRBJ1-6, with no clear D. Germline V gives CDR1 LNHDA, CDR2 SQIVND (reference sequence). The CDR3 totals 13 residues. Trimming took off 9 bases at V and 3 bases at J, with 9 bases between the two ends. The CDR3 coding sequence is TGTGCCAGCCGCCCGGACTATAATTCACCCCTCCACTTT. It specifies CASRPDYNSPLHF.